This TCR beta chain derives from a study of T cells in Graves' hyperthyroidism and ophthalmopathy. The study, taken as a whole, reports: Blood also carried most thyroid clonotypes expanded above 0.001.

TCR beta CDR3 sequences were amplified from RNA transcripts. RT-PCR in the first round (using the HTBI primer set) targeted the TCR CDR3. TCRdb reprocessed the multiplex PCR reads via MiXCR and lists one record per CDR3 protein. The sample lists around 620,000 distinct CDR3 sequences, around 15% occurring once. The V and J ends lost 3 bases and 7 bases respectively, with 10 bases between them. Germline lookup yields CDR1 SGHTA and CDR2 FQGNSA. The CDR3 totals 14 residues. Hyperthyroidism, newly diagnosed and lasting under 2 months, affected patients aged 18 to 65. Points on this clonotype: Its antigen is unknown.

This TCR was sampled from a woman in her 30s with Graves' hyperthyroidism. The sample comprised blood. V gene TRBV7-2 combines with J gene TRBJ1-6; D gene uncertain. The CDR3 protein is CASSFRSANSPLHF. In nucleotides, the CDR3 is TGTGCCAGCAGCTTTCGATCAGCAAATTCACCCCTCCACTTT.